Here is one T cell receptor (beta chain) with its context. The antigen remains undetermined. The data originate from a study of T cell responses to AZD1222 COVID-19 vaccine. About the study: Second doses were pooled across both intervals (about 4 or about 12 weeks).

Overall study results and limits: Distributed over spike, vaccine-associated CD4 TCRs predominated at 160-218 and 743-854. Baseline serology detected seropositivity in only 5 or 6 AZD1222 recipients.

Repertoires were generated with immunoSEQ multiplex PCR, while TCRdb's copy carries only in-frame clones and drops some. The sample holds under 150,000 clones; about 91% are singletons and the top ten take more than 12%. Germline V gene sequence: CDR1 LNHDA, CDR2 SQIVND (reference sequence). V shed 3 bases and J shed 14 bases, with 17 bases lying between them. The CDR3 is made up of 13 amino acids. The chain uses TRBV19 and TRBJ2-1; D may be TRBD1 (6 bases). The starting material was peripheral blood, obtained on day 0 of AZD1222 vaccination. This receptor was identified in an adult in good health. CDR3 DNA: TGTGCCAGTAGTATCAGTTCGGACAGCCGCAAGTTCTTC. Translation gives CASSISSDSRKFF. Using reference TRBV19 and TRBJ2-1 for the parts outside the CDR3, the full variable domain is DGGITQSPKYLFRKEGQNVTLSCEQNLNHDAMYWYRQDPGQGLRLIYYSQIVNDFQKGDIAEGYSVSREKKESFPLTVTSAQKNPTAFYLCASSISSDSRKFFGPGTRLTVL.